This T cell receptor (beta chain) was obtained from a study of T cell responses to AZD1222 COVID-19 vaccine. Regarding the study as a whole: Spike-specific TCR depth and breadth grew after two AZD1222 doses.

Repertoires were generated with immunoSEQ multiplex PCR, while TCRdb's copy carries only in-frame clones and drops some. The sample has under 200,000 clones, around 90% seen once. Details on this clone: Its antigen is still unknown.

The specimen comprised peripheral blood, sampled 28 days after the second dose of the MenACWY control vaccine. The TCR comes from an adult who received the MenACWY meningococcal vaccine as a control.

Written as DNA, the CDR3 is TGTGCCAGCAGCCAAGATCGTAGGGCTAGCTATCGACAATGGGAGCAGTTCTTC. Translating gives CASSQDRRASYRQWEQFF. The chain recombines TRBV3-1 (or the pseudogene TRBV3-2) with TRBJ2-1, with D maybe TRBD2 (5 bases). The germline gives CDR1 LGHDT, CDR2 YNNKEL (reference sequence). The CDR3 has 18 amino acids. Trimming took off 0 bases at V and 10 bases at J, with 25 bases between the two ends.